Given below is one T cell receptor beta chain in context. This clonotype came up many times. The specificity of this receptor is unknown. The input lacks base qualities; no much larger clone sits a single base away. This entry belongs to a study of CD8 T cells in ankylosing spondylitis (dated by TCRdb to between 2016 and 2019). Notes on the research overall: The study set out to find disease-linked TCR variants by profiling T cell receptor beta repertoires in ankylosing spondylitis patients and healthy donors. The full study cohort was made up of about 25 ankylosing spondylitis patients and 108 healthy donors. Peripheral blood was sampled, and synovial fluid was also collected from ankylosing spondylitis patients.

Inclusive of the bounding cysteine and phenylalanine, the CDR3 is 13 residues long. Only CDR3 DNA remains: 39 bases, in frame from the first base. V loses 2 bases, J loses 4 bases, and the germline ends lie 9 bases apart. For CDR1 and CDR2, the germline V gene (reference sequence) lists MNHNY and SVGAGI. The instrument was an Illumina HiSeq 2500. Quantitative 5'-RACE with molecular barcodes was used to prepare TCR beta libraries. Concerning the study's data processing: A new computational method, built on a probabilistic model of VDJ rearrangement, was used to identify disease-linked TCR variants. Through fastp at Q25 and MiXCR, TCRdb rebuilt clones from the public reads, retaining in-frame beta chains. Duplicate CDR3 protein sequences are folded into a single record with the most common DNA and genes. The V and J calls were determined by TCRdb, not by the authors. The sample includes about 210,000 distinct CDR3 sequences, with roughly 6.6% observed a single time. Together, the top ten hold over 12% of the sample.

The investigation overall reported the following: Some motif variants were previously reported in synovial fluid and blood of reactive arthritis patients, suggesting common disease-initiation mechanisms. A TCR beta motif made up of several highly homologous amino acid variants appeared to be characteristic of blood from ankylosing spondylitis patients. The disease-linked clones had a CD8+ phenotype and were found at relatively low frequencies in peripheral blood. The disease-linked clones were reported to be significantly enriched in matched synovial fluid samples from ankylosing spondylitis patients.

The chain is encoded by TRBV6-6 joined to TRBJ2-7; the D gene lacks a confident call. The sample was blood, either unsorted or a sorted T cell fraction (not recorded which). The TCR comes from a male donor with ankylosing spondylitis. The CDR3 region: CASSYNPLYEQYF. In nucleotides, the sequence is TGTGCCAGCAGTTACAATCCCCTTTACGAGCAGTACTTC.